What follows are 2 T cell receptor beta chains derived from one specimen sequenced in a study of identical twins (dated by TCRdb to the mid-2010s). Library preparation used 5' RACE. TCRdb lists the instrument as Illumina HiSeq 2000. Starting from the raw public reads, TCRdb applied fastp trimming at Q25, assembled clones with MiXCR and retained in-frame beta chains. Under each unique CDR3 protein, matching rows form one entry showing the most common genes and DNA. A total of a few hundred thousand distinct CDR3 sequences appear in this sample, roughly a tenth of them only once. The ten largest clones take up more than 8% of the sample. The material sequenced was memory T cells sorted from blood. This sample's cell subset or site label indicates: CD45RO+ enriched T cells. Source of these receptors: a man aged 45-65 years in good health.

The chain combines TRBV6-5 with TRBJ2-7; TRBD2 might be the D (7 bases). V was clipped by 2 bases and J by 2 bases, with 13 bases between them. Germline values: CDR1 MNHEY, CDR2 SVGAGI. This CDR3 comprises 15 residues. The CDR3 protein is CASSYDRGDTYEQYF. The DNA for the CDR3 is TGTGCCAGCAGTTACGATCGGGGGGACACCTACGAGCAGTACTTC.

The rearrangement links TRBV19 to TRBJ1-1; weak D call: TRBD1 (6 bases). Germline loops: CDR1 LNHDA, CDR2 SQIVND (reference sequence). The CDR3 length is 13 residues. V lost 4 bases and J lost 7, with 13 bases in between. As DNA, the CDR3 is TGTGCCAGTAGTACACGCGGACAGCTTGAAGCTTTCTTT. Its protein is CASSTRGQLEAFF.